This T cell receptor (beta chain) originates from a study of CD8 T cells in Susac syndrome. Germline-derived CDR1 and CDR2 are SGHAT and FQDESV (reference sequence). This CDR3 spans 15 amino acids. The V gene lost 1 base and the J gene lost 5 bases, with 15 bases spanning the gap. Random-hexamer reverse transcription was applied to about 0.5 to 1 ug RNA. Using its own MiXCR run on the immunoSEQ multiplex PCR reads, TCRdb lists one record per CDR3 protein. The data hold approximately 220,000 distinct CDR3 sequences, with roughly 90% observed a single time. The origin of this receptor is a human donor with multiple sclerosis. This chain links TRBV11-1 with TRBJ2-7; TRBD1 is a possible D gene (5 bases). The specimen was CD8+ T cells from PBMCs. CDR3 in amino acids: CASSLENRWSHEQYF. The CDR3, as DNA: TGTGCCAGCAGCTTAGAAAACAGGTGGTCCCACGAGCAGTACTTC. Using reference TRBV11-1 and TRBJ2-7 for the parts outside the CDR3, the full variable domain is EAEVAQSPRYKITEKSQAVAFWCDPISGHATLYWYRQILGQGPELLVQFQDESVVDDSQLPKDRFSAERLKGVDSTLKIQPAELGDSAMYLCASSLENRWSHEQYFGPGTRLTVT.